This TCR beta chain is from a study of circulating tumor DNA in untreated peripheral T-cell lymphoma (dated by TCRdb to the early 2020s). Results and caveats for the whole study, not just this receptor: Tumor-specific clonotypes were identified in about 81% of patients, with identification achieved from over 85% of baseline tissues and roughly 70% of baseline serum samples.

This clone showed up just once. Its antigen remains undetermined. Base qualities are not provided; no much larger clone lies one nucleotide away. Tumor-specific TCR clonotypes were identified by sequencing baseline tumor tissue collected before treatment. The study used next-generation sequencing of T-cell receptor sequences to monitor peripheral T-cell lymphoma patients receiving frontline treatment on a trial. The trim is 3 bases for V and 0 bases for J, with a gap of 9 bases between the germline ends. Including the terminal cysteine and phenylalanine, the CDR3 comprises 15 residues. The CDR3 DNA has 45 bases and is translated from base 1. CDR1 and CDR2 are drawn from the germline V gene (reference sequence): LNHDA, SQIVND. Libraries were prepared through the immunoSEQ multiplex PCR assay. TCRdb carries this immuneACCESS record with in-frame sequences only. Its versions omit some clonotypes, under half of them owing to an unresolved V gene in the studies checked, with the rest unexplained. This sample is represented by 6,000 or so clones; roughly 80% of them were singletons. The ten largest account for under 30% of the sample.

The source of this sequence is a human donor with peripheral T-cell lymphoma. This chain is built from TRBV19 and TRBJ1-5; D gene: possibly TRBD1, on 6 matching bases. The sample was tumor tissue. The DNA sequence is as follows: TGTGCCAGTAGTATTACAGGGTATAGCAATCAGCCCCAGCATTTT. Translation gives CASSITGYSNQPQHF.